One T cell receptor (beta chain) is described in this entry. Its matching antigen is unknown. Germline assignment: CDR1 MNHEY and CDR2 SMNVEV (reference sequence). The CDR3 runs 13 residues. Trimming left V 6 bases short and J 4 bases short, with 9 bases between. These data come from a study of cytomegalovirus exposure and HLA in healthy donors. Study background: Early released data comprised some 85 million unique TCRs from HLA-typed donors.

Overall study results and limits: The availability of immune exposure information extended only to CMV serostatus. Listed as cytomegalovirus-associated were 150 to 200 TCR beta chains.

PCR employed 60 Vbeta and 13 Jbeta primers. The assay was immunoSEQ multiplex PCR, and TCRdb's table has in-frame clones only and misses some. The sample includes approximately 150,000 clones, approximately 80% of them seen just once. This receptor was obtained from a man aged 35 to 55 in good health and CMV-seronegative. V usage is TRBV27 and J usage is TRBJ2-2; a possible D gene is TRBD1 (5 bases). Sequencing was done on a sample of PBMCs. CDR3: CASSWGGTGELFF. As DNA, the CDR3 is TGTGCCAGCAGCTGGGGCGGCACCGGGGAGCTGTTTTTT.